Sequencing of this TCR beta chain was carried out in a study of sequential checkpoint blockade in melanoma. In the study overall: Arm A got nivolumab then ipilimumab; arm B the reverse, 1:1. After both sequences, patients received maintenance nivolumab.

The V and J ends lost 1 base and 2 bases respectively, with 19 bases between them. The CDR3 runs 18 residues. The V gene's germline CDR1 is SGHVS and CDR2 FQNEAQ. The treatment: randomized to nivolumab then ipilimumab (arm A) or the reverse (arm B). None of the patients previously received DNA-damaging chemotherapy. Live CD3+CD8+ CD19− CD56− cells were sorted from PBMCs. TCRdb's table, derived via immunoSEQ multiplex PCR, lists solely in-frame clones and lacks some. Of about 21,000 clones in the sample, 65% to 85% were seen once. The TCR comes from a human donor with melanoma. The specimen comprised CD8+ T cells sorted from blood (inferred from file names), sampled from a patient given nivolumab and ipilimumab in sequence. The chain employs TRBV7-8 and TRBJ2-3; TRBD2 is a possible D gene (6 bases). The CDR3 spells CASSLGFVRDTDTDTQYF. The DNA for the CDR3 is TGTGCCAGCAGCTTAGGTTTTGTGCGGGATACCGACACAGATACGCAGTATTTT.